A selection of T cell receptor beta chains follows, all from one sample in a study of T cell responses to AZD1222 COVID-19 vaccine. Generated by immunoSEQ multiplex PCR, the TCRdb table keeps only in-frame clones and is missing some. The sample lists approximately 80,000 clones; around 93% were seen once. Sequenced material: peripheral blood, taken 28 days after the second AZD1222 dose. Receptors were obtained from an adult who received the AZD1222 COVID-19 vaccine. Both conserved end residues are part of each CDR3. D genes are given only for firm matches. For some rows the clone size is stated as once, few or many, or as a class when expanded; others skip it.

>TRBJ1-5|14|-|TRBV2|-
TGTGCCAGCAGTCTGGTGGGGAGCAATCAGCCCCAGCATTTT
CASSLVGSNQPQHF
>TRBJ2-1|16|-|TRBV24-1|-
TGTGCCACCAGTGAGCCGACTAGTGGCTTTGACAATGAGCAGTTCTTC
CATSEPTSGFDNEQFF
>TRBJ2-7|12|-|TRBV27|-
TGTGCCAGCAGTTTCAGGGGTGGGGAGCAGTACTTC
CASSFRGGEQYF
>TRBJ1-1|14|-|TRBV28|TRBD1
TGTGCCAGCAGTTTCGGGACAGACAACACTGAAGCTTTCTTT
CASSFGTDNTEAFF
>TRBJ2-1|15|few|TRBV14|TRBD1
TGTGCCAGCAGCCTCCGACAGGGGGCGCACAATGAGCAGTTCTTC
CASSLRQGAHNEQFF
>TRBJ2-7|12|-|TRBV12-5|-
TGTGCTAGTGCCAGCAGTGGTTACGAGCAGTACTTC
CASASSGYEQYF
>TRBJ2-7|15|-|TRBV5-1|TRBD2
TGCGCCAGCAGCTTGGAAAGCGGGAAAATCTACGAGCAGTACTTC
CASSLESGKIYEQYF
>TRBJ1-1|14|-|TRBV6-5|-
TGTGCCAGCAGTCTACAGGTTCGGAACACTGAAGCTTTCTTT
CASSLQVRNTEAFF
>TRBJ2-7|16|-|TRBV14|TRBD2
TGTGCCAGCAGCCTAAAGTCTAGCGGACCCTTCTACGAGCAGTACTTC
CASSLKSSGPFYEQYF
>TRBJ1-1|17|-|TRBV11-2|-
TGTGCCAGCAGCTCCCGGGGGGATGGCCTCCGGAACACTGAAGCTTTCTTT
CASSSRGDGLRNTEAFF
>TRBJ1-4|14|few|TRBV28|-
TGTGCCAGCAGTTCCAGTTATCATAATGAAAAACTGTTTTTT
CASSSSYHNEKLFF
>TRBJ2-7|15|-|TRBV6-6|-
TGTGCCAGCAGTTGGGAAGCCAGCCTGCTAGGCGAGCAGTACTTC
CASSWEASLLGEQYF
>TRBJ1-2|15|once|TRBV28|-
TGTGCCAGCAGTTCATGGGCCAGGGCTAACTATGGCTACACCTTC
CASSSWARANYGYTF
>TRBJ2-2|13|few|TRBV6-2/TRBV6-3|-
TGTGCCAGCAGCTCCAGGGACACCGGGGAGCTGTTTTTT
CASSSRDTGELFF
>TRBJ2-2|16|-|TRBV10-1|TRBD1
TGCGCCAGCTCTTCCGACAGGGCAGAAATATTTCGGGAGCTGTTTTTT
CASSSDRAEIFRELFF
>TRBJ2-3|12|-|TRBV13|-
TGTGCCAGCAACCGAGACACAGATACGCAGTATTTT
CASNRDTDTQYF
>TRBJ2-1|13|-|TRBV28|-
TGTGCCAGCAGTTCAGTGGGGGGCGGTGAGCAGTTCTTC
CASSSVGGGEQFF
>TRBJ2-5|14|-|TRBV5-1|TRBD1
TGCGCCAGCAGCTCCGGGACAGGGCAAGAGACCCAGTACTTC
CASSSGTGQETQYF
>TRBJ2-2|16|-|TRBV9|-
TGTGCCAGCAGCCCAAGGGGGGACAGAAACACCGGGGAGCTGTTTTTT
CASSPRGDRNTGELFF
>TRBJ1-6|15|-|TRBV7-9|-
TGTGCCAGCAGCTTATTTCCTTCTGGCAATTCACCCCTCCACTTT
CASSLFPSGNSPLHF
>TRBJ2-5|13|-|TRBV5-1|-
TGCGCCAGCAGACGAAGGGGCGCGGAGACCCAGTACTTC
CASRRRGAETQYF